This T cell receptor beta chain was sequenced during a study of shared clonotypes between healthy human individuals (dated by TCRdb to the early 2020s). Some background on the complete study: The cohort included three men and a couple of women between 18 and 49 years of age. For each donor, three plates each were used for CD4 naive and CD4 memory, two plates were used for CD8 naive, and one plate was used for CD8 memory. Between about 0.85 and 9.5 billion PBMCs per donor were obtained by leukapheresis. Blood TCR repertoires of five healthy adults were deeply sequenced to estimate repertoire size and the extent of clonotype sharing between individuals. To increase sequencing depth and limit assay-specific biases, different laboratories used diverse techniques to prepare libraries and sequence TCR repertoires.

Using the deep immunoSEQ assay, TCR CDR3 regions were amplified from genomic DNA by multiplex PCR. Extracted genomic DNA from each cell subset was spread evenly across all wells of several immunoSEQ 96-well plates, with each plate serving as a replicate. For sorted subsets, each replicate PCR was loaded with about 200 ng genomic DNA, equivalent to some 31,000 T cell genomes. Purified libraries were quantified with a Qubit 3.0 fluorometer, sized on a Bioanalyzer 2100, and re-quantified with the KAPA Library Quantification kit. A separate single-read 150-cycle Illumina NextSeq 550 flow cell was used to sequence each immunoSEQ 96-well plate. Per the authors' processing: The immunoSEQ output contained only junctional sequences without quality scores, so filtering could not match that applied to full-length reads. To assign V/J genes and CDR3, sequences were annotated against IMGT germline references using PyIR, a Python wrapper for IgBLAST v1.9. Reads with weak V/J assignments (E-value above 1e-6), missing CDR3, stop codons, out-of-frame junctions, or ambiguous translated residues were removed. A V3J clonotype was defined by an identical inferred V gene, J gene, and CDR3 amino acid sequence. Percentage overlap between repertoires was computed as shared unique clonotypes divided by the size of the smaller repertoire. Richness of each repertoire was evaluated using RTK rarefaction, the Chao1 estimator, and Recon v2.1 estimates of unobserved clonotypes. Generation probabilities for all TCRbeta clonotypes obtained by the gDNA method from a handful of donors were computed using OLGA. TCRdb mirrors the immuneACCESS table, restricted to in-frame sequences. Some clones are absent from its copies; in checked studies, under half trace to an unresolved V gene, and the reason for the others is unknown. The V and J calls and clone size are taken from that table; D and trimming were inferred from the DNA. Present in this sample are about 1.1 million clones, about 80% of which were seen just once. 0.61% of the sample belongs to the ten largest clones.

Study-wide conclusions, independent of this receptor: Clonotypes shared by all four sorted-subset donors showed higher generation probabilities than non-shared clonotypes. Estimated clonotype richness was generally larger for naive than for memory subsets. Sampling was restricted to blood, and TCR repertoires in tissues likely differ from the TCR repertoires found in blood. Because the study included only a small number of donors, the genetic and exposure-history diversity represented was limited. Based on pairwise subsampling, the degree of clonotype sharing among donors was expected to be affected by sequencing depth. Incomplete sequencing was indicated by rarefaction of sorted-subset datasets, despite the large sequencing depth. When a few donors were compared, the shared fraction of clonotypes was about 5.4% for naive CD4, more than 3% for naive CD8, roughly 2.5% for memory CD4, and 0.4% for memory CD8.

The donors were healthy, HIV-negative adults who had no recently reported acute infections or vaccinations. All donors were Caucasian adults living in Nashville, Tennessee, USA. CD4+ T cells were enriched by magnetic negative selection, after which naive cells were positively selected on CD45RA and the negative fraction was taken as the memory subset. Blood was collected by leukapheresis, and PBMCs were isolated by Ficoll-Histopaque density gradient centrifugation and then cryopreserved in liquid nitrogen vapor phase. Analytical flow cytometry was used to check the purity and quantity of each magnetically sorted T cell population. Each sorted fraction had its genomic DNA isolated and then quantified by UV absorbance on a Nanodrop 2000c. The germline V gene encodes CDR1 SGDLS and CDR2 YYNGEE. Compared with germline, V lacks 4 bases and J lacks 11 bases; bases without a gene match: 6. Spanning cysteine to phenylalanine, the CDR3 consists of 12 amino acids. Just the 36-base CDR3 DNA is kept, in frame starting at base 1.

Comment on this clone: Its specific antigen is unknown. No base quality information exists; no much larger clone differs at one position.

Sequenced sample: memory CD4+ T cells from PBMCs. The cell subset or site label, as the study defines it: CD45RA-negative fraction. The V and J genes are TRBV9 and TRBJ2-4, and 7 junctional nucleotides match TRBD2. The receptor comes from a man aged 18 to 30 in good health. Some clones in this sample may be carry-over from other donors' samples. The sequenced DNA: TGTGCCAGCAGCCCCCGGGAGGACCTTCAGTACTTC. Translated, it gives CASSPREDLQYF.